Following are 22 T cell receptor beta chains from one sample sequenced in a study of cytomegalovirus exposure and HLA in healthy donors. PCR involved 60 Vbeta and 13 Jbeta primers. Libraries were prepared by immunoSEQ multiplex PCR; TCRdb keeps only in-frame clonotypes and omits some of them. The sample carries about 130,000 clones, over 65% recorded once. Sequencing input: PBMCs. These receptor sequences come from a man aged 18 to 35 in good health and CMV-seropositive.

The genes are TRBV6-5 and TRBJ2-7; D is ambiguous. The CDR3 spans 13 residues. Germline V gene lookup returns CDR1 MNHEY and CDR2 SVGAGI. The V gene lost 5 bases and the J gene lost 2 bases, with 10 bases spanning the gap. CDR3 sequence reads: CASSARSPYEQYF. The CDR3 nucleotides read TGTGCCAGCAGTGCCCGGAGCCCCTACGAGCAGTACTTC.

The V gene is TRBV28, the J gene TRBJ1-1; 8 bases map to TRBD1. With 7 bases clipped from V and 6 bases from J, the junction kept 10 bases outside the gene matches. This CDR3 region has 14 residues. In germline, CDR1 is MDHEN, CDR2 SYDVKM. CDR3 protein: CASTRGQAVAEAFF. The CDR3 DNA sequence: TGTGCCAGCACCAGGGGACAGGCGGTGGCTGAAGCTTTCTTT.

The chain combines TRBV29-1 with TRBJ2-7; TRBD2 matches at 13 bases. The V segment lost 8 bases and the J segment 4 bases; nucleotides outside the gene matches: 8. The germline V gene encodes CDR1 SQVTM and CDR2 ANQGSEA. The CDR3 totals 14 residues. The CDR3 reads CSLLAGGPQYEQYF. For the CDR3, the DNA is TGCAGCCTACTAGCGGGAGGGCCTCAGTACGAGCAGTACTTC.

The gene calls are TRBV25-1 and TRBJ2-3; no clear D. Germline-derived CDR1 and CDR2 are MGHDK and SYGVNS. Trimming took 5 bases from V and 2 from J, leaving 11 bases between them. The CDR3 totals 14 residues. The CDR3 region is CASSPPSDTDTQYF. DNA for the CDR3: TGTGCCAGCAGTCCCCCTTCAGACACAGATACGCAGTATTTT.

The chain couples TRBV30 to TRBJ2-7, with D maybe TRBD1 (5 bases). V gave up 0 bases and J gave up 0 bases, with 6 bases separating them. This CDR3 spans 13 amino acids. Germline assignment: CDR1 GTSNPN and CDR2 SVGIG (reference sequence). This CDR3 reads CAWSVTGSYEQYF. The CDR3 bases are TGTGCCTGGAGTGTAACAGGCTCCTACGAGCAGTACTTC.

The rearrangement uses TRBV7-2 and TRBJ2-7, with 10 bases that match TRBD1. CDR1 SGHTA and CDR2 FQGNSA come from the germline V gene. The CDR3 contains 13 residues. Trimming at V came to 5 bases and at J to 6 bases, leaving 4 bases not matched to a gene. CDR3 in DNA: TGTGCCAGCAGCGCGCGACAGGGGGCCGAGCAGTACTTC. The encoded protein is CASSARQGAEQYF.

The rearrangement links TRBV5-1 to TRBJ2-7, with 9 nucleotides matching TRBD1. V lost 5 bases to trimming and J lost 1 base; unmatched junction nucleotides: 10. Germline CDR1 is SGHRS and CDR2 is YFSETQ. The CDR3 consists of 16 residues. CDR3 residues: CASSSGTGMVSYEQYF. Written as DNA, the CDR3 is TGCGCCAGCAGTTCCGGGACAGGGATGGTATCCTACGAGCAGTACTTC.

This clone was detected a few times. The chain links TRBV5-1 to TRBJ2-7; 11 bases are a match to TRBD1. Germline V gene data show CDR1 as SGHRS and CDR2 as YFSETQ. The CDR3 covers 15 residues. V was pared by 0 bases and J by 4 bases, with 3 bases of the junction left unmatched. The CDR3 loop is CASSLGTGGRYEQYF. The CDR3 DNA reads TGCGCCAGCAGCTTGGGGACAGGGGGCCGTTACGAGCAGTACTTC.

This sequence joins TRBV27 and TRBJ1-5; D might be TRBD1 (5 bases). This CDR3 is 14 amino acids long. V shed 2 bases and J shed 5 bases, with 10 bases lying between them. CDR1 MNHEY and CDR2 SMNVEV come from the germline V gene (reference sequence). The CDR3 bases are TGTGCCAGCAGTTTACTCAGGGCGGATCAGCCCCAGCATTTT. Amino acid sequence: CASSLLRADQPQHF.

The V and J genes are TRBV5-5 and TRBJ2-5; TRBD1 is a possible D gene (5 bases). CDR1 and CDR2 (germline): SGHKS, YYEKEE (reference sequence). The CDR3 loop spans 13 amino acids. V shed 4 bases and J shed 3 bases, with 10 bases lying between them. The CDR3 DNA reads TGTGCCAGCAGCCCCCAGGGAAAAGAGACCCAGTACTTC. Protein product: CASSPQGKETQYF.

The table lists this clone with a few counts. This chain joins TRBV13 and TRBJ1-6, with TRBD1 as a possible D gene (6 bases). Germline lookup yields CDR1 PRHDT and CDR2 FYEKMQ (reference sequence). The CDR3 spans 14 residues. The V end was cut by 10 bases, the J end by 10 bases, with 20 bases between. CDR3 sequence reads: CAIPGGRENSPLHF. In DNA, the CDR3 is TGTGCCATCCCGGGGGGCAGGGAGAACTCACCCCTCCACTTT. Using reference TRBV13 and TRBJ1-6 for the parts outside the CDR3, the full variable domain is AAGVIQSPRHLIKEKRETATLKCYPIPRHDTVYWYQQGPGQDPQFLISFYEKMQSDKGSIPDRFSAQQFSDYHSELNMSSLELGDSALYFCAIPGGRENSPLHFGNGTRLTVT.

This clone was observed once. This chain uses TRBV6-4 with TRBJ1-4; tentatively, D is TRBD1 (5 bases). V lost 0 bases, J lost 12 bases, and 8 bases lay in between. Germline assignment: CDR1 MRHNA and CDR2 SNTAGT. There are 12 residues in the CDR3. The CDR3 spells CASSDSAGQLFF. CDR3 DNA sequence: TGTGCCAGCAGTGACTCGGCGGGGCAACTGTTTTTT.

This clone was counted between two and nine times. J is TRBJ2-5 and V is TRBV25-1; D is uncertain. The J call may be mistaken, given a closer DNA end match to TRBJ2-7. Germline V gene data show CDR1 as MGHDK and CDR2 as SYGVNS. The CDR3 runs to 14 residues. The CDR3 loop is CASSEIQAIAEQYF. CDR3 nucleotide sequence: TGTGCCAGCAGTGAAATTCAGGCGATCGCCGAGCAGTACTTC.

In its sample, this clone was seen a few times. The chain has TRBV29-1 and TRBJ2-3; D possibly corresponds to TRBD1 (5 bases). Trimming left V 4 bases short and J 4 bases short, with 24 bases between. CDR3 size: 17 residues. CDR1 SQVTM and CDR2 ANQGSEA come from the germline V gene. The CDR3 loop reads CSVGRPGRSMGADTQYF. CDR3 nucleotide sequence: TGCAGCGTTGGAAGGCCAGGGCGATCCATGGGTGCAGATACGCAGTATTTT.

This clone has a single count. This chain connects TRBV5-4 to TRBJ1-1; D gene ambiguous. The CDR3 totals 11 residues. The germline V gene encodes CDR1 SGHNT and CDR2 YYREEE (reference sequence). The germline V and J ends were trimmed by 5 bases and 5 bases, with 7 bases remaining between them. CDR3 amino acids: CASRYLTEAFF. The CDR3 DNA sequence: TGTGCCAGCAGATATTTGACTGAAGCTTTCTTT. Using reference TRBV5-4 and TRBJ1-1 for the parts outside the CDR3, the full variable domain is ETGVTQSPTHLIKTRGQQVTLRCSSQSGHNTVSWYQQALGQGPQFIFQYYREEENGRGNFPPRFSGLQFPNYSSELNVNALELDDSALYLCASRYLTEAFFGQGTRLTVV.

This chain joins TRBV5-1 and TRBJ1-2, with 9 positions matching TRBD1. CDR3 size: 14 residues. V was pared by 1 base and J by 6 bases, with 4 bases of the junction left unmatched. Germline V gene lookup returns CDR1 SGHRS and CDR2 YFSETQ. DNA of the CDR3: TGCGCCAGCAGCTTGACAGGGGGCGACCATGGCTACACCTTC. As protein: CASSLTGGDHGYTF.

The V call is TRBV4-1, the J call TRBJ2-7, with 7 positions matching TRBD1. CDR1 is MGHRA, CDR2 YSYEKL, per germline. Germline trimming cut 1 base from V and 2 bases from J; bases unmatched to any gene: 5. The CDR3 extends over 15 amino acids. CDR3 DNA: TGCGCCAGCAGCCAAGTGGACAGGAGACCCTACGAGCAGTACTTC. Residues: CASSQVDRRPYEQYF.

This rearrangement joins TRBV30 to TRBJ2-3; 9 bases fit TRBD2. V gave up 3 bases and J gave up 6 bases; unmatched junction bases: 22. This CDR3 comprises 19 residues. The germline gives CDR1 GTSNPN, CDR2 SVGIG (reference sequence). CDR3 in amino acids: CAWRKIGWSGRTGGDTQYF. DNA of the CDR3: TGTGCCTGGAGAAAGATTGGATGGAGCGGGAGGACTGGAGGGGATACGCAGTATTTT.

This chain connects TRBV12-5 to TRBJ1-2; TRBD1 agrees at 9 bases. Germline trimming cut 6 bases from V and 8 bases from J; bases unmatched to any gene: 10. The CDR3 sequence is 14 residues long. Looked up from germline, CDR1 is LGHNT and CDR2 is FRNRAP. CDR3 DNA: TGTGCTAGTGGACGAGGACAGGGGTCTTACGGCTACACCTTC. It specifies CASGRGQGSYGYTF.

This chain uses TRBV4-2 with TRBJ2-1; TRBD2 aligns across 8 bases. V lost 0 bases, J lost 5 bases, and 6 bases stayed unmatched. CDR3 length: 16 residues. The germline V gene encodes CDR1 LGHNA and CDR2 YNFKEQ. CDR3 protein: CASSQEHGGEHNEQFF. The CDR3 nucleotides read TGTGCCAGCAGCCAAGAACACGGGGGGGAACACAATGAGCAGTTCTTC.

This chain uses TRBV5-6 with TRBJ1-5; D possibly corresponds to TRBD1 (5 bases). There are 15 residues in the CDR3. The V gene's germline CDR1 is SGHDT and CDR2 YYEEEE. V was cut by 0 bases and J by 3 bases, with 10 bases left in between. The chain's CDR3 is CASSLGRAHNQPQHF. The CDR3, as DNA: TGTGCCAGCAGCTTGGGCAGGGCCCACAATCAGCCCCAGCATTTT.

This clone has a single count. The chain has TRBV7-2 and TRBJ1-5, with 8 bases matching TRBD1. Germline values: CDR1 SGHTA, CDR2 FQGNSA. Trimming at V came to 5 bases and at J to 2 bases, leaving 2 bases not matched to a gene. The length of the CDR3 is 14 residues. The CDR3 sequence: CASSPDRGNQPQHF. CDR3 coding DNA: TGTGCCAGCAGCCCGGACAGGGGCAATCAGCCCCAGCATTTT.